This TCR beta chain comes out of a study of blood T cell repertoires in COVID-19 (TCRdb year 2020). The study in broad terms: Samples covering the acute and convalescent phases of COVID-19 were provided by collaborators in the United States, Italy and Spain. Where HLA class I and class II types were available, the types were taken from metadata supplied by the sample provider, not from assay-based typing. A de-identified subject ID, COVID-19 status, age in years and sex were almost always included in the sample metadata. The material from the prospective study consisted of cDNA or gDNA derived from T cells, B-cell-depleted T cells, or PBMCs. Deeply sampled blood TCRbeta repertoires from subjects exposed to, actively infected with, or recovered from COVID-19 were included in the dataset. A freely available public database, intended as a resource for researchers studying the immune response to SARS-CoV-2, is where the repertoires were released. Samples were obtained from the ongoing ImmuneRACE study (first 160 participants) and from over 1,000 subjects provided by 6 global collaborators.

What the work shows at the level of the full study, not this receptor alone: Clinical and demographic metadata were provided uncurated, with the amount varying by source and participant.

V sheds 5 bases and J sheds 2 bases, leaving 9 bases between their ends. CDR1 and CDR2 (SGHAT, FQNNGV) derive from the germline V gene. Its CDR3 holds 13 amino acids, cysteine through phenylalanine. Left in the record is the CDR3 DNA by itself, 39 bases read in frame from the first base. TCRbeta CDR3 regions were amplified from genomic DNA by means of the immunoSEQ Assay, a bias-controlled multiplex PCR. Turning to the authors' computational methods: The number of nucleated cells in each sample was estimated by amplification of reference gene primers within the assay. To quantify the absolute abundance of each unique TCRbeta CDR3 rearrangement, sequence reads were collapsed and filtered. For each sample, productive Simpson clonality was calculated as the square root of Simpson's diversity index across productive rearrangements. TCRdb retrieved this table from immuneACCESS and kept in-frame rearrangements only. Not all clones are present; in checked studies, unresolved V genes account for under half, and no reason is known for the remainder. V, J and clone size reflect that table, while D and trimming were determined from the DNA. In this sample the table shows some 140,000 clones, 84% of which occur a single time. The ten most abundant clones make up 1.1% to 1.5% of the sample.

On this clone itself: This receptor's antigen is unknown. No base quality values were provided; no much bigger clone lies one nucleotide off.

The collaborating institutions used their own protocols to collect whole blood in K2EDTA tubes. For TCRbeta analysis, collaborator samples were shipped as frozen whole blood, as isolated PBMCs, or as DNA extracted from either sample type. The specimen was peripheral blood. The chain is made from TRBV11-2 and TRBJ1-2; the D gene cannot be named for sure. This TCR was sampled from a man aged 55-75 years with acute or convalescent COVID-19. The DNA sequence follows: TGTGCCAGCAGCCCGGGTCGCAACTATGGCTACACCTTC. Its translation is CASSPGRNYGYTF.